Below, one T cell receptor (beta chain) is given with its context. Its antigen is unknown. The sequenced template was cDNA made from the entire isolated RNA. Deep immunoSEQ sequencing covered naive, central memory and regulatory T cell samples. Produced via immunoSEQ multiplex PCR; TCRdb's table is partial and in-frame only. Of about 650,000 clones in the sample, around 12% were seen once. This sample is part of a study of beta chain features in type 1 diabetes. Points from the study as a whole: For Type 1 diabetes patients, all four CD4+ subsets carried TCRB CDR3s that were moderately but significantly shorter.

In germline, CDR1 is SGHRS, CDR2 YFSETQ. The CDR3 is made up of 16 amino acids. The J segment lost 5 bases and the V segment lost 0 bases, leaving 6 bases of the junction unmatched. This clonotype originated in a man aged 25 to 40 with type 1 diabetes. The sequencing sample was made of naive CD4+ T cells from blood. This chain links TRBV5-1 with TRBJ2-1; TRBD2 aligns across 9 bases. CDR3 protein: CASSLAPASGDNEQFF. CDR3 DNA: TGCGCCAGCAGCTTGGCCCCGGCTAGCGGGGACAATGAGCAGTTCTTC.